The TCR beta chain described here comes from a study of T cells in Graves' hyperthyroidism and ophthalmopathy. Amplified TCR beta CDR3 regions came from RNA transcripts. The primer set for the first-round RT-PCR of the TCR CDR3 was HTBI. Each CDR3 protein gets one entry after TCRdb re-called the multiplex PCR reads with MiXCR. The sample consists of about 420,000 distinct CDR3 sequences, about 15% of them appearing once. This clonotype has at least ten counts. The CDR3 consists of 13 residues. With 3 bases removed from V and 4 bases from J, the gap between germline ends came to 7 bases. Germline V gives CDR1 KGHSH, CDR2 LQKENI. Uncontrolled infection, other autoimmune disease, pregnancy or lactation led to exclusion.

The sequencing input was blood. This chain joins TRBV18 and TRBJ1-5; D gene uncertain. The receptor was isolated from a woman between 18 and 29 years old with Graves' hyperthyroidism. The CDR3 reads CASSPGANQPQHF. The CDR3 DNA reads TGTGCCAGCTCACCGGGTGCGAATCAGCCCCAGCATTTT.